Sequencing of this TCR beta chain was carried out in a study of Tregs in tolerant kidney transplant recipients. Sequencing used immunoSEQ multiplex PCR; TCRdb keeps in-frame clones, though not all of them. The sample shows some 55,000 clones, 70% to 90% of them seen only once. CDR1 and CDR2 (germline): KGHSH, LQKENI. The ends were cut back, 0 bases at V and 6 bases at J, with 14 bases in the middle. CDR3 size: 15 residues. V and J are TRBV18 and TRBJ2-5, with TRBD2 as a possible D gene (6 bases). This TCR was recovered from a human donor who received a combined kidney and bone marrow transplant. The specimen comprised Tregs from blood, sampled before the transplant. The CDR3 protein is CASSPPGGSGKTQYF. CDR3 coding DNA: TGTGCCAGCTCACCACCTGGAGGGTCTGGGAAGACCCAGTACTTC.